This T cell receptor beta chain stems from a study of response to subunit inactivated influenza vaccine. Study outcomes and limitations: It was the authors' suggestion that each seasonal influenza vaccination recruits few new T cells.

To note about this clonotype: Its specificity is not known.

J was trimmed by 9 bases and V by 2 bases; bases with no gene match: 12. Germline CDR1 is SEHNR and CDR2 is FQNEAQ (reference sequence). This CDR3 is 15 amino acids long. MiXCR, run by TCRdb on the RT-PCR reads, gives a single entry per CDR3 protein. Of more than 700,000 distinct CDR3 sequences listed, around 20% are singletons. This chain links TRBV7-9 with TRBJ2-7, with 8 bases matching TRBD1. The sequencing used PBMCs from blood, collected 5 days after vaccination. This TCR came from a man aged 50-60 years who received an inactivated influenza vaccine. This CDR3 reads CASSLQDRGFFVQYF. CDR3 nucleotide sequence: TGTGCCAGCAGCTTACAAGACAGGGGTTTTTTTGTGCAGTACTTC.